This T cell receptor beta chain came from a study of beta chain features in type 1 diabetes. V dropped 5 bases and J dropped 0 bases, with 11 bases sitting between them. This CDR3 is 15 amino acids long. CDR1 and CDR2 (germline): MNHEY, SVGAGI. This clone was detected once. Expressed TCRB transcripts got sequenced, as all isolated RNA was reverse transcribed. Data came from immunoSEQ multiplex PCR; TCRdb stores just in-frame clones and leaves some out. The sample shows around 240,000 clones, 55% to 70% of them seen only once. Sequenced: naive CD4+ T cells from blood. This clonotype was sampled from a man aged 25 to 40 in good health. The rearrangement links TRBV6-5 to TRBJ2-1; D is unresolved. CDR3 nucleotide sequence: TGTGCCAGCAGTCGGGTGACCAGCTCCTACAATGAGCAGTTCTTC. This encodes CASSRVTSSYNEQFF.